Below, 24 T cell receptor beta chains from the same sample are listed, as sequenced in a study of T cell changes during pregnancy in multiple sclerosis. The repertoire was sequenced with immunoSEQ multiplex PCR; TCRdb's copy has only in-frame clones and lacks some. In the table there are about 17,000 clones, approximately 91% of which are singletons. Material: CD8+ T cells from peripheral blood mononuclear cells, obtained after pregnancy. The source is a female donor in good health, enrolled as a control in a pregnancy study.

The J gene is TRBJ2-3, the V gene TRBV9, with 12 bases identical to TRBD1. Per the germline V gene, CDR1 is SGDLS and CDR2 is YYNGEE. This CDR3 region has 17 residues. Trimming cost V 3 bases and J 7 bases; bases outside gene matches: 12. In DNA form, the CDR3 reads TGTGCCAGCAGCGCATTCCACCGGGACAGGGGGCTGAATACGCAGTATTTT. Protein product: CASSAFHRDRGLNTQYF.

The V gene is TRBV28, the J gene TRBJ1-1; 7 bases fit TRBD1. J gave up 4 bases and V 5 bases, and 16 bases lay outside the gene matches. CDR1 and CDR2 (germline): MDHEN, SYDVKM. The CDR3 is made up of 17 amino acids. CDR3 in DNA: TGTGCCAGCAGTCTCAACAGGGGTTCTGATGGTACCACTGAAGCTTTCTTT. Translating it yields CASSLNRGSDGTTEAFF. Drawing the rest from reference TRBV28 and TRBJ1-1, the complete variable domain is DVKVTQSSRYLVKRTGEKVFLECVQDMDHENMFWYRQDPGLGLRLIYFSYDVKMKEKGDIPEGYSVSREKKERFSLILESASTNQTSMYLCASSLNRGSDGTTEAFFGQGTRLTVV.

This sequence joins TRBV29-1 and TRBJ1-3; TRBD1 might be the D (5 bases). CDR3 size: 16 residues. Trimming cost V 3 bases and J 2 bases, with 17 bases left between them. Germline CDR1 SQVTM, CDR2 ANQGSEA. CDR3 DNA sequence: TGCAGCGTTGAGGGTCCGGACACGAGAGCTGGAAACACCATATATTTT. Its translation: CSVEGPDTRAGNTIYF.

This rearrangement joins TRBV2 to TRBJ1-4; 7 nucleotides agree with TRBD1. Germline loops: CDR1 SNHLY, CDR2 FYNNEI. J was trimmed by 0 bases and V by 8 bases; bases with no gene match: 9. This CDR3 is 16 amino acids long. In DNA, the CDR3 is TGTGCCAGCGGGGGGACAGTCACTGCAACTAATGAAAAACTGTTTTTT. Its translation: CASGGTVTATNEKLFF. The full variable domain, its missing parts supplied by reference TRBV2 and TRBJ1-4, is EPEVTQTPSHQVTQMGQEVILRCVPISNHLYFYWYRQILGQKVEFLVSFYNNEISEKSEIFDDQFSVERPDGSNFTLKIRSTKLEDSAMYFCASGGTVTATNEKLFFGSGTQLSVL.

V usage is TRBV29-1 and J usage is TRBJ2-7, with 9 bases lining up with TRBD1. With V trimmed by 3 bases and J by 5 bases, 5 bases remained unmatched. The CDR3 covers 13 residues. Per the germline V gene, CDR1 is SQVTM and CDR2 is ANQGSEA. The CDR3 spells CSVDADRGNEQYF. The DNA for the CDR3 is TGCAGCGTTGATGCGGACAGGGGCAACGAGCAGTACTTC.

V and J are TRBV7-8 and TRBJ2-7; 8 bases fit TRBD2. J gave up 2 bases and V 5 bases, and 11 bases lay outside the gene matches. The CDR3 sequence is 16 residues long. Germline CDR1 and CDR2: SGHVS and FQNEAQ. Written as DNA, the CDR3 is TGTGCCAGCAGCGCCCCGACTAGCGCAAAGACCTACGAGCAGTACTTC. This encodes CASSAPTSAKTYEQYF.

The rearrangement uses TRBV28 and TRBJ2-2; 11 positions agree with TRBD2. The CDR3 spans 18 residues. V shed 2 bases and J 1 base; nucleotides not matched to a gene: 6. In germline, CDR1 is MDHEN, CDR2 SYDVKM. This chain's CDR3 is CASSLTTSGTWNTGELFF. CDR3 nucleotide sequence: TGTGCCAGCAGTTTAACGACTAGCGGGACTTGGAACACCGGGGAGCTGTTTTTT.

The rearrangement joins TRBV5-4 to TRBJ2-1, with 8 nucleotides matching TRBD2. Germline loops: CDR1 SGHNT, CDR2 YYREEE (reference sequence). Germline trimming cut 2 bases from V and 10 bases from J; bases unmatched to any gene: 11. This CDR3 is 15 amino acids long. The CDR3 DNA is TGTGCCAGCAGCTTCAAGCGGGAGCCAAGGGACGAGCAGTTCTTC. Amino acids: CASSFKREPRDEQFF.

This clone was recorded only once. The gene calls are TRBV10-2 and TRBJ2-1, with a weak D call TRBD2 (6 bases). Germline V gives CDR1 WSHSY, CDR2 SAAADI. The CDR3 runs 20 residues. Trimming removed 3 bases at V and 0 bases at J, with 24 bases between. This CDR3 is CASSDPDPGGRPYSYNEQFF. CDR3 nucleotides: TGCGCCAGCAGTGACCCCGACCCCGGGGGACGACCATACTCCTACAATGAGCAGTTCTTC.

CDR3 DNA: TGTGCCAGCAGCTTAGTTCCTTGGGACAGGGACTACGAGCAGTACTTC. It is translated as CASSLVPWDRDYEQYF. The chain uses TRBV7-9 and TRBJ2-7; 9 bases line up with TRBD1. V dropped 1 base and J dropped 3; count of bases not matched to a gene: 7. Looked up from germline, CDR1 is SEHNR and CDR2 is FQNEAQ (reference sequence). This CDR3 has 16 amino acids.

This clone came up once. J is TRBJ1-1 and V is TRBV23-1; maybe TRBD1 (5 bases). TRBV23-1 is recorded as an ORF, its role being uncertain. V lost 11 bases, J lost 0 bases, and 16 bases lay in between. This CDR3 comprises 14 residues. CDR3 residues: CAFGGGAMNTEAFF. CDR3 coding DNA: TGCGCCTTTGGGGGGGGAGCGATGAACACTGAAGCTTTCTTT.

The CDR3 region has the DNA TGTGCCACCAGCAGTCAGGACTCATTTAATGAGCAGTTCTTC. Translated, it gives CATSSQDSFNEQFF. This chain connects TRBV15 to TRBJ2-1, with D perhaps TRBD2 (5 bases). V lost 3 bases, J lost 7 bases, and 13 bases lay in between. The germline gives CDR1 LNHNV, CDR2 YYDKDF (reference sequence). The CDR3 spans 14 residues.

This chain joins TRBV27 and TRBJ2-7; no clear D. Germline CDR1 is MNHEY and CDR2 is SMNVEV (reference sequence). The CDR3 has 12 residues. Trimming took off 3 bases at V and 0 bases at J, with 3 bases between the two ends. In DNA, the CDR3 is TGTGCCAGCAGTTTCCTCTCCTACGAGCAGTACTTC. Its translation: CASSFLSYEQYF.

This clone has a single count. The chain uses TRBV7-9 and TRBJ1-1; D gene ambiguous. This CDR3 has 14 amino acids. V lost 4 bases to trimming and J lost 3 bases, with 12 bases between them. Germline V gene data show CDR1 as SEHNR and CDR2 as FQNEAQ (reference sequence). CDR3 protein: CASSSNRGHTEAFF. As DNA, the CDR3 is TGTGCCAGCAGCTCAAACAGAGGGCACACTGAAGCTTTCTTT. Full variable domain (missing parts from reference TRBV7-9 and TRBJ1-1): DTGVSQNPRHKITKRGQNVTFRCDPISEHNRLYWYRQTLGQGPEFLTYFQNEAQLEKSRLLSDRFSAERPKGSFSTLEIQRTEQGDSAMYLCASSSNRGHTEAFFGQGTRLTVV.

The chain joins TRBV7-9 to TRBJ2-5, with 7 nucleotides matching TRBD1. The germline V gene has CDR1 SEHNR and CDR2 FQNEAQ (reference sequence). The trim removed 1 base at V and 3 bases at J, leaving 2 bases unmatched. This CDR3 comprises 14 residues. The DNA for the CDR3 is TGTGCCAGCAGCTTAGTTGGGACAGAAGAGACCCAGTACTTC. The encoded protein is CASSLVGTEETQYF.

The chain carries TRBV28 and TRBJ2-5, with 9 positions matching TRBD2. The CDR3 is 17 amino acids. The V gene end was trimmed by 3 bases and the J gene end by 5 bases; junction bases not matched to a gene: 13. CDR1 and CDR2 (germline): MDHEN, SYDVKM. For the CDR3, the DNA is TGTGCCAGCAGTTTCCTAAGTAGCGGGGGAGGTTTCGAGACCCAGTACTTC. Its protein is CASSFLSSGGGFETQYF.

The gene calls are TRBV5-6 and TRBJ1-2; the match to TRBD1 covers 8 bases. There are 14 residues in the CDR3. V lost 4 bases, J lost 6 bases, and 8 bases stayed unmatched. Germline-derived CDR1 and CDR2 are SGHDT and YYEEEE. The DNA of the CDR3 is TGTGCCAGCAGCATAGGACAGGGAGGACATGGCTACACCTTC. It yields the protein CASSIGQGGHGYTF.

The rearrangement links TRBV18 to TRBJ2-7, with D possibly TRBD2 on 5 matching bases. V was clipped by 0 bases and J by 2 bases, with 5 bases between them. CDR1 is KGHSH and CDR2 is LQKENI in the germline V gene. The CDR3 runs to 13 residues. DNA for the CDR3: TGTGCCAGCTCACCACCGACTACCTACGAGCAGTACTTC. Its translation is CASSPPTTYEQYF.

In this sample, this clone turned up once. The CDR3 DNA is TGCGCCAGCAGCCCAACTAGCGGGAGGGAGACTGAGCAGTTCTTC. Amino acid sequence: CASSPTSGRETEQFF. The chain uses TRBV4-1 and TRBJ2-1, with 13 bases identical to TRBD2. The length of the CDR3 is 15 residues. Looked up from germline, CDR1 is MGHRA and CDR2 is YSYEKL. V dropped 4 bases and J dropped 9; count of bases not matched to a gene: 6.

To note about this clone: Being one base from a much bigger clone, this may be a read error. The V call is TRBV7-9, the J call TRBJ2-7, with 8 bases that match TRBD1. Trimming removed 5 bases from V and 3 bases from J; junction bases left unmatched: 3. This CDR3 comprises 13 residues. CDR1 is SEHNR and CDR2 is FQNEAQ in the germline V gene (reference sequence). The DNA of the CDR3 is TGTGCCAGCAGCCCAGGACAGGGCTACGAGCAGTACTTC. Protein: CASSPGQGYEQYF.

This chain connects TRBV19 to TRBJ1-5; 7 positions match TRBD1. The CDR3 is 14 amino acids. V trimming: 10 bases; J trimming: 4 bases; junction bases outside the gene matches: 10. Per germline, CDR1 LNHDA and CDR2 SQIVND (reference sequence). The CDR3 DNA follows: TGTGCCACGGAAGAGACAGGGTTGAATCAGCCCCAGCATTTT. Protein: CATEETGLNQPQHF.

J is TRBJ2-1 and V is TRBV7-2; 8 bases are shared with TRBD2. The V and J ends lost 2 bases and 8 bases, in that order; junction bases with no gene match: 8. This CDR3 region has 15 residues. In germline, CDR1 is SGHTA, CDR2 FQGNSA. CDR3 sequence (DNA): TGTGCCAGCAGCTTATCTGGCGGGAGGTTCGATGAGCAGTTCTTC. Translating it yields CASSLSGGRFDEQFF.

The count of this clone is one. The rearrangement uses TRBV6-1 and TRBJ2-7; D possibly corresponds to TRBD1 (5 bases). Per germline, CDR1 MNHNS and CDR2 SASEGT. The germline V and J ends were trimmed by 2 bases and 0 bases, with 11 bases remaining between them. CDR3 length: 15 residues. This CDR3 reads CASSESTDSSYEQYF. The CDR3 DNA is TGTGCCAGCAGTGAAAGTACAGACAGCTCCTACGAGCAGTACTTC.

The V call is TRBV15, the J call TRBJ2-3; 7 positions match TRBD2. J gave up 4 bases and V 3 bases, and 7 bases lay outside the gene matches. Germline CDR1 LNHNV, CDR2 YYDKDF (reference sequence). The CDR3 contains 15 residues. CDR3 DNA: TGTGCCACCAGCAGTCCCAGGGAGGGGTCAGATACGCAGTATTTT. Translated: CATSSPREGSDTQYF.